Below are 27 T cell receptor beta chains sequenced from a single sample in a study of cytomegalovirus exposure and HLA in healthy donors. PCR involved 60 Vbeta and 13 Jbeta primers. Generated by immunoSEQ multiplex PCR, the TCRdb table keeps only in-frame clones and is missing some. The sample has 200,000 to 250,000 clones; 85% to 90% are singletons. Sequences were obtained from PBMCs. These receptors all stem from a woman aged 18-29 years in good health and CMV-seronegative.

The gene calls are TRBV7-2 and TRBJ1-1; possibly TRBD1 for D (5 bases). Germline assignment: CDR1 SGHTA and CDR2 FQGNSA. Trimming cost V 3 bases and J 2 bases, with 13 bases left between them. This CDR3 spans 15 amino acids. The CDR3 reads CASSFSGVSNTEAFF. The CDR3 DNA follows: TGTGCCAGCAGCTTCTCGGGGGTGTCTAACACTGAAGCTTTCTTT.

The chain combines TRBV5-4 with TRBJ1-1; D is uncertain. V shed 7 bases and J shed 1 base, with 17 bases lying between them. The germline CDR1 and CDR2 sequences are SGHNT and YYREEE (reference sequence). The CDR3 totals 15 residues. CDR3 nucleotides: TGTGCCAGCCGGTCGTTGGCAGACAAGAACACTGAAGCTTTCTTT. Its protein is CASRSLADKNTEAFF.

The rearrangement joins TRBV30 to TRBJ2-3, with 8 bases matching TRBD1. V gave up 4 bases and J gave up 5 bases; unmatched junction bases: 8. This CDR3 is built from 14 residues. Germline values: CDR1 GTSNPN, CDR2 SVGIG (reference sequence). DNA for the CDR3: TGTGCCTGGACGCAGGGGGCGCGATTAGATACGCAGTATTTT. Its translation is CAWTQGARLDTQYF.

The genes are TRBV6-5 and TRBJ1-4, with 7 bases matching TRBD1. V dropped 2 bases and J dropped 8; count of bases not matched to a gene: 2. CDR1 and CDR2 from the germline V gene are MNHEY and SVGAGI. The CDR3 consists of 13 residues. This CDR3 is CASSYDREEKLFF. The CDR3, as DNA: TGTGCCAGCAGTTACGACAGGGAGGAAAAACTGTTTTTT.

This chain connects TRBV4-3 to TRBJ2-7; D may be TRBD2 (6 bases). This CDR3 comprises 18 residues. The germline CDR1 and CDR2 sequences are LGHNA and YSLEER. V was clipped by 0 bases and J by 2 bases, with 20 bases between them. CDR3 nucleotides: TGCGCCAGCAGCCAAGATCGAAGTAGAGCGGGTCTTACCTACGAGCAGTACTTC. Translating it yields CASSQDRSRAGLTYEQYF.

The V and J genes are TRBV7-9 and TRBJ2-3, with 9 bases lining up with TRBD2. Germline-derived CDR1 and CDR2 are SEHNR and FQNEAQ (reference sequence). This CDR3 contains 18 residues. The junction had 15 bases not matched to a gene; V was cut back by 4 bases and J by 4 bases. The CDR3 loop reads CASSSAGGRALRADTQYF. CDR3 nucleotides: TGTGCCAGCAGCTCGGCAGGCGGGAGGGCCCTGAGGGCAGATACGCAGTATTTT.

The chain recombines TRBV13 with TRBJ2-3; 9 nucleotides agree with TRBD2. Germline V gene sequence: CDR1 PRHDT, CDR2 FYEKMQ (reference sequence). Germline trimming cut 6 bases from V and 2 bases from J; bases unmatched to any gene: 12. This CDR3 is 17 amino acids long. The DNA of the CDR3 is TGTGCCAGCAGTGGGCAAATAGCGGGGGAATCCACAGATACGCAGTATTTT. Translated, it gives CASSGQIAGESTDTQYF.

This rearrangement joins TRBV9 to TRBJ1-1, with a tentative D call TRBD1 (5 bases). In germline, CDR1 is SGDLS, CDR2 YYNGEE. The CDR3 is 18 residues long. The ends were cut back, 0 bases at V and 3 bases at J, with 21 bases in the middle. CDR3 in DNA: TGTGCCAGCAGCGTAGATGTAACGAGGTGGGGCGGGGACACTGAAGCTTTCTTT. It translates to CASSVDVTRWGGDTEAFF.

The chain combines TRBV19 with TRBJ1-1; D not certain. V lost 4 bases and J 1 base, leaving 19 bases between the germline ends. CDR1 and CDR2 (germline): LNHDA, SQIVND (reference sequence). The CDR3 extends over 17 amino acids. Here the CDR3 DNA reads TGTGCCAGTAGTAAAAAAACCCCAGGTGATCCGAACACTGAAGCTTTCTTT. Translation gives CASSKKTPGDPNTEAFF.

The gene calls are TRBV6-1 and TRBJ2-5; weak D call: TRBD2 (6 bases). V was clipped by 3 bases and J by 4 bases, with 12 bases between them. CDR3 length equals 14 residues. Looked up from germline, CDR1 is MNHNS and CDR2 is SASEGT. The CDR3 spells CASSDGGVGETQYF. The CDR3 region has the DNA TGTGCCAGCAGTGATGGAGGGGTTGGAGAGACCCAGTACTTC.

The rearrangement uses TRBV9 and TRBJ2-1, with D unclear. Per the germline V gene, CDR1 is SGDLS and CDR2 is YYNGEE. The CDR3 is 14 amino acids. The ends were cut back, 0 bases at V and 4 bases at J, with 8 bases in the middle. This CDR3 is CASSVEPGYNEQFF. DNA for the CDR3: TGTGCCAGCAGCGTAGAGCCCGGTTACAATGAGCAGTTCTTC.

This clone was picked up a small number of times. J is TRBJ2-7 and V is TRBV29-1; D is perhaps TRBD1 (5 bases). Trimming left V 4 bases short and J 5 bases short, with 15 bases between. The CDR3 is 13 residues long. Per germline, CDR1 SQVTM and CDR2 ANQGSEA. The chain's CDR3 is CSVGRALSDEQYF. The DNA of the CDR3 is TGCAGCGTTGGCAGGGCATTATCCGACGAGCAGTACTTC.

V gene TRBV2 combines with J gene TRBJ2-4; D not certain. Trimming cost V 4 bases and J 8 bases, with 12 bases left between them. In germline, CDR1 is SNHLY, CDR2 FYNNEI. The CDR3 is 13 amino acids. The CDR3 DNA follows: TGTGCCAGCAGTGTGATAGCTCCAGACATTCAGTACTTC. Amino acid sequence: CASSVIAPDIQYF.

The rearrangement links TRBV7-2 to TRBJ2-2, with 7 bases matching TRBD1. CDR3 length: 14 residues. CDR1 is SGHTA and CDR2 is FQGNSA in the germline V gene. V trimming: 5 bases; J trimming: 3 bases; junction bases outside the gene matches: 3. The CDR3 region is CASSRQGYTGELFF. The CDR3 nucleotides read TGTGCCAGCAGCCGACAGGGATACACCGGGGAGCTGTTTTTT.

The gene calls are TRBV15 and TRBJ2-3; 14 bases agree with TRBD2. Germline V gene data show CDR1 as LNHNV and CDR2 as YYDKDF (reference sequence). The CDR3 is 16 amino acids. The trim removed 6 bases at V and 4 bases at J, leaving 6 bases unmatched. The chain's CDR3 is CATRRLAGGPADTQYF. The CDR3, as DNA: TGTGCCACCAGGCGACTAGCGGGAGGGCCGGCAGATACGCAGTATTTT.

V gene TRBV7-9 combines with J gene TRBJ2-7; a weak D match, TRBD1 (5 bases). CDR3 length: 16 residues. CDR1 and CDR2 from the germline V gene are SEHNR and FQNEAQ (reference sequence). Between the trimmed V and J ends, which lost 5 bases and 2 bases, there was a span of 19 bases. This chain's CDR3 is CASSKEGGRAPYEQYF. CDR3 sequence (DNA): TGTGCCAGCAGCAAAGAAGGCGGCAGGGCCCCCTACGAGCAGTACTTC.

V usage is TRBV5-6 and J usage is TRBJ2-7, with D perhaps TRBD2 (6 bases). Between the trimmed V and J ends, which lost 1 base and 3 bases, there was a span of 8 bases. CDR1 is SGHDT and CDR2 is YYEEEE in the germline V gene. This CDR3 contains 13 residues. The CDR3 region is CASSLSGVYEQYF. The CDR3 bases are TGTGCCAGCAGCTTGTCGGGGGTCTACGAGCAGTACTTC.

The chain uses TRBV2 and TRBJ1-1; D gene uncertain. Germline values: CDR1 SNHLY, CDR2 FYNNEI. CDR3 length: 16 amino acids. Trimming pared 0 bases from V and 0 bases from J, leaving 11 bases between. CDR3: CASSEARVAMNTEAFF. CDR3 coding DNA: TGTGCCAGCAGTGAAGCGCGTGTCGCGATGAACACTGAAGCTTTCTTT.

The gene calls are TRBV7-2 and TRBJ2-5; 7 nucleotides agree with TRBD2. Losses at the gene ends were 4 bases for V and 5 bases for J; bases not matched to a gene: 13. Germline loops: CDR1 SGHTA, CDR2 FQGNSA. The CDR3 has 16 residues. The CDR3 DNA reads TGTGCCAGCAGCTCCGCCCTAGCCAGCGGGGTGGAGACCCAGTACTTC. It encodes CASSSALASGVETQYF.

The CDR3 DNA reads TGTGCCAGCAGCCAAAGGGGAGGCGAAGCTTTCTTT. It codes for CASSQRGGEAFF. This chain joins TRBV21-1 and TRBJ1-1. TRBV21-1 is annotated as a pseudogene. The CDR3 loop spans 12 amino acids.

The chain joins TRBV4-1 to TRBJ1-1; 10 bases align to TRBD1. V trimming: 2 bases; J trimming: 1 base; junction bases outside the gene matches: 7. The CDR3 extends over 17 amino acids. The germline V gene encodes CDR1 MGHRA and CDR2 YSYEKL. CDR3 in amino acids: CASSQIPGQGTNTEAFF. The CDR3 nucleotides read TGCGCCAGCAGCCAAATTCCGGGACAGGGGACGAACACTGAAGCTTTCTTT.

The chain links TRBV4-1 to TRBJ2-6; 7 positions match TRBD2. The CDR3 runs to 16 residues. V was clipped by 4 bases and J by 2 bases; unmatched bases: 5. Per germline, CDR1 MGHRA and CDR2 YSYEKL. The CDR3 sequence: CASSPEGGPGANVLTF. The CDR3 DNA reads TGCGCCAGCAGCCCTGAGGGAGGGCCTGGGGCCAACGTCCTGACTTTC.

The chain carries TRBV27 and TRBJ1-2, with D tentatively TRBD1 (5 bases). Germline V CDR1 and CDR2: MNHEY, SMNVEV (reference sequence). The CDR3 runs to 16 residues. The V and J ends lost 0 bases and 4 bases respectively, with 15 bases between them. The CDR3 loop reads CASSLSAPRGSYGYTF. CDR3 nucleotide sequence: TGTGCCAGCAGTTTATCCGCACCCCGGGGGTCCTATGGCTACACCTTC.

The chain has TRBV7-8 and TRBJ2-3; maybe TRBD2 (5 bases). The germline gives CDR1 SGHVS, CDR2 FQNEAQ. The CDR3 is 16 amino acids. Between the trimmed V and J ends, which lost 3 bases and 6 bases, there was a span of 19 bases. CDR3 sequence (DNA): TGTGCCAGCAGCTTGGTGGGGTTCAGGATAGCGGATACGCAGTATTTT. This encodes CASSLVGFRIADTQYF.

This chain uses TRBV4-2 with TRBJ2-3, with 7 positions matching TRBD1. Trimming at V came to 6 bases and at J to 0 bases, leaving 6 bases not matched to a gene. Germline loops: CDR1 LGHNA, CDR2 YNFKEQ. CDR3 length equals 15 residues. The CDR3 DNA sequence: TGTGCCAGCAGAGGGACAGTCTCTAGCACAGATACGCAGTATTTT. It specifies CASRGTVSSTDTQYF.

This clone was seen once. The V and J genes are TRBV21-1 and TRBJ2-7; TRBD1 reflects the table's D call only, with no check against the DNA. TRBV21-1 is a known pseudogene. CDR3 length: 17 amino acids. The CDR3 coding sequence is TGTGCCAGCAGCAAACGTGAACAGGGGGCTAGTCGGGACGAGCAGTACTTC. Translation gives CASSKREQGASRDEQYF.

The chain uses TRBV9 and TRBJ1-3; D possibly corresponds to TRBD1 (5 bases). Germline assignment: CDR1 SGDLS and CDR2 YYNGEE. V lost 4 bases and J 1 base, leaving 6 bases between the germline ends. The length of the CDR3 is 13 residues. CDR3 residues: CASSPGSGNTIYF. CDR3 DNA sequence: TGTGCCAGCAGCCCAGGGTCTGGAAACACCATATATTTT.